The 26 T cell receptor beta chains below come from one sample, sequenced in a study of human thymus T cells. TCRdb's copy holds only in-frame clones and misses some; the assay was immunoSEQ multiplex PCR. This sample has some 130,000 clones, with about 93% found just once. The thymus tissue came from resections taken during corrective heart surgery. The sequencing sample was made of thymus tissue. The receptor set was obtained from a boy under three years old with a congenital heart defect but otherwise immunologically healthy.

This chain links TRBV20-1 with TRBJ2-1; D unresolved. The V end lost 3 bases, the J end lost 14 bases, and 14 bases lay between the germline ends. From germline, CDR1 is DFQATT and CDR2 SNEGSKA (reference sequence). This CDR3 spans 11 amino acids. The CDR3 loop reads CSASTCVGEFF. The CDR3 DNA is TGCAGTGCTAGTACGTGTGTTGGGGAGTTCTTC.

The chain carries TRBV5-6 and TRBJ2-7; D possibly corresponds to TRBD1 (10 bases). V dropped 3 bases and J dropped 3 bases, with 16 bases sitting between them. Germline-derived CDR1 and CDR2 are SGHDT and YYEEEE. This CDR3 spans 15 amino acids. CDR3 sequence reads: CASSCGGDRGYEQYF. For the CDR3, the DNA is TGTGCCAGCAGCTGCGGGGGGGACAGGGGCTACGAGCAGTACTTC.

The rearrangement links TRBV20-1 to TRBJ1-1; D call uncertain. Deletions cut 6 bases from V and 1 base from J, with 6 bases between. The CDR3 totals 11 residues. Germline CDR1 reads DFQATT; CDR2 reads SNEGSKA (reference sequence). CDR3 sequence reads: CSAGRNTEAFF. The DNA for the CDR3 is TGCAGTGCAGGGAGGAACACTGAAGCTTTCTTT.

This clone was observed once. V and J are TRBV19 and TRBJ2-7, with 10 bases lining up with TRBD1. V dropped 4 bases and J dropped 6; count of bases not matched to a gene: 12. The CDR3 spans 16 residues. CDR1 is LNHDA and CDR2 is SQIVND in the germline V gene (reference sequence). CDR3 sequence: CASSTHPRQGASEQYF. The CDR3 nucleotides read TGTGCCAGTAGTACTCATCCCCGACAGGGGGCAAGCGAGCAGTACTTC.

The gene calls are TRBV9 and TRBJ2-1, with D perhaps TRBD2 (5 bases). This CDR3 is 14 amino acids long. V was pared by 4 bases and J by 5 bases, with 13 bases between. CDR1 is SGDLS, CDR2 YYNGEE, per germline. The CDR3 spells CASSTLRGNNEQFF. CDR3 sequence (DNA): TGTGCCAGCAGCACCCTTCGGGGAAACAATGAGCAGTTCTTC.

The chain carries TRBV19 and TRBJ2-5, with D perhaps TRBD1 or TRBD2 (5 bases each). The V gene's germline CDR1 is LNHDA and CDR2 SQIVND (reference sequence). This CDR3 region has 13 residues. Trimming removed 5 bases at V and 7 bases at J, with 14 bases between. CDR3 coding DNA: TGTGCCAGTAGTTTAAGACATGGGGGGACCCAGTACTTC. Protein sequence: CASSLRHGGTQYF.

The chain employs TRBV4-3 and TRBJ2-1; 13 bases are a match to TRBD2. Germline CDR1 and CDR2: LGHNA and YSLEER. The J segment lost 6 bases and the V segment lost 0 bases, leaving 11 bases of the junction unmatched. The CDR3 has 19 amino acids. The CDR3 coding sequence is TGCGCCAGCAGCCAAGATCTACTAGCGGGGGGGCCACGGGTCAATGAGCAGTTCTTC. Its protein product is CASSQDLLAGGPRVNEQFF.

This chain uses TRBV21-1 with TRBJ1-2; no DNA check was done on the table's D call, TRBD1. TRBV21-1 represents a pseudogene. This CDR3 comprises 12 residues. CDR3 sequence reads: CASSKNRDGYTF. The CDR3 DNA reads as TGTGCCAGCAGCAAGAACAGGGACGGCTACACCTTC.

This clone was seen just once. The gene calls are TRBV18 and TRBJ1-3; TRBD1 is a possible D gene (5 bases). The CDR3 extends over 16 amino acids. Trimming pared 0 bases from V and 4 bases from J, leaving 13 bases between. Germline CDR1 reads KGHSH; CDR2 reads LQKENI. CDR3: CASSPPGEGGGNTIYF. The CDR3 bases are TGTGCCAGCTCACCACCGGGGGAGGGAGGCGGAAACACCATATATTTT.

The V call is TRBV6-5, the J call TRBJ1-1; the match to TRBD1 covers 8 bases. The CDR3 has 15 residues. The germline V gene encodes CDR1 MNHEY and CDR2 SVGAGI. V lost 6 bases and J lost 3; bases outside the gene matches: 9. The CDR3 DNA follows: TGTGCCAGCAGCCCTGGAGGACAGGGTTACACTGAAGCTTTCTTT. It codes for CASSPGGQGYTEAFF.

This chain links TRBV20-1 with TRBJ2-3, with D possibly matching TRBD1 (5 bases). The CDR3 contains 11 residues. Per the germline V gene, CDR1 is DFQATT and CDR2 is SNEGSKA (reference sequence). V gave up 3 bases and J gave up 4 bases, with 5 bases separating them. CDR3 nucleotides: TGCAGTGCTAGCAGGGCAGATACGCAGTATTTT. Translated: CSASRADTQYF.

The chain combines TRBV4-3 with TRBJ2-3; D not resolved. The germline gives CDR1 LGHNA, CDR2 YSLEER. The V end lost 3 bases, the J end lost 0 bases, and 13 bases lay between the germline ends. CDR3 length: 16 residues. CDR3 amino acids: CASSQVPRASTDTQYF. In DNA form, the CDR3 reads TGCGCCAGCAGCCAGGTACCTCGGGCTAGCACAGATACGCAGTATTTT.

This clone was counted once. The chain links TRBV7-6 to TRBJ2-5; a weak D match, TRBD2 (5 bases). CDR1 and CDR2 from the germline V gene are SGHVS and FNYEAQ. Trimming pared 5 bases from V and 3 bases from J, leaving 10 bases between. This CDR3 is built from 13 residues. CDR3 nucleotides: TGTGCCAGCAGCCCCGGGGTAGAAGAGACCCAGTACTTC. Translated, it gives CASSPGVEETQYF.

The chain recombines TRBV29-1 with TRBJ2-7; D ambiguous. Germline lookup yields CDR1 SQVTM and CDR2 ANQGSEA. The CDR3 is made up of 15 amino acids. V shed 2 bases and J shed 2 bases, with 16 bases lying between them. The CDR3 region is CSVETPASPPYEQYF. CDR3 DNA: TGCAGCGTTGAAACGCCCGCCTCCCCCCCCTACGAGCAGTACTTC.

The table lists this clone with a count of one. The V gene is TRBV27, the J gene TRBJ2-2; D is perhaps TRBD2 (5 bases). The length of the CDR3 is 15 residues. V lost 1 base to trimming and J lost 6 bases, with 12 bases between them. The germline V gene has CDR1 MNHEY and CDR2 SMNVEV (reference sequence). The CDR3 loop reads CASSLFGERAGELFF. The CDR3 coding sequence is TGTGCCAGCAGTTTATTCGGGGAGAGGGCCGGGGAGCTGTTTTTT.

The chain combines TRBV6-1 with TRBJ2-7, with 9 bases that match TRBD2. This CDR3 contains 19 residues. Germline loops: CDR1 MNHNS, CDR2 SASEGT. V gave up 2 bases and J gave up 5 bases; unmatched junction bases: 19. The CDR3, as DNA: TGTGCCAGCAGTGAAACCCAGGGGAGGCGCGGGGGGGCCCGACACGAGCAGTACTTC. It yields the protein CASSETQGRRGGARHEQYF.

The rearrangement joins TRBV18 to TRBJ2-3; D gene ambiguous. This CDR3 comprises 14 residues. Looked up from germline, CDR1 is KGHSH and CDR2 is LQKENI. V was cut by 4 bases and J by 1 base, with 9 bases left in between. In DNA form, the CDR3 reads TGTGCCAGCTCACTCCCGGACGGCACAGATACGCAGTATTTT. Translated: CASSLPDGTDTQYF.

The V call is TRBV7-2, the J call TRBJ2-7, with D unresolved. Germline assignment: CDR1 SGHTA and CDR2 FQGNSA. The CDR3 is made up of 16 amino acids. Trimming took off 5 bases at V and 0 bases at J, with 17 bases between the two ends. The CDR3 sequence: CASSPSRDAPSYEQYF. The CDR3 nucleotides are TGTGCCAGCAGCCCCAGCCGTGACGCACCCTCCTACGAGCAGTACTTC. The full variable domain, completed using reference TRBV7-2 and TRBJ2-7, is GAGVSQSPSNKVTEKGKDVELRCDPISGHTALYWYRQSLGQGLEFLIYFQGNSAPDKSGLPSDRFSAERTGGSVSTLTIQRTQQEDSAVYLCASSPSRDAPSYEQYFGPGTRLTVT.

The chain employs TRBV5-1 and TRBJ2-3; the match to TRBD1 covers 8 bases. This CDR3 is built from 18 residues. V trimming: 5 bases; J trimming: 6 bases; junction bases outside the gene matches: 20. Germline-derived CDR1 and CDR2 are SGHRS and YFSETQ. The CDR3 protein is CASSPQKTLDRGIDTQYF. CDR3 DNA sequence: TGCGCCAGCAGTCCTCAGAAGACCCTTGACAGGGGCATTGATACGCAGTATTTT.

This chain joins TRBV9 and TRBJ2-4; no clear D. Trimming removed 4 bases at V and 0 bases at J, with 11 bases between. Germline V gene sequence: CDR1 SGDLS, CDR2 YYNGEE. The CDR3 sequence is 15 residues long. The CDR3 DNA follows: TGTGCCAGCAGCCCCGGAGCCCTAGCCAAAAACATTCAGTACTTC. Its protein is CASSPGALAKNIQYF.

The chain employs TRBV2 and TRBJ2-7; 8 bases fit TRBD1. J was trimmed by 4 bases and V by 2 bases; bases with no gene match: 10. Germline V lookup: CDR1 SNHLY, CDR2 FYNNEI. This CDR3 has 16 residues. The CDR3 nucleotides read TGTGCCAGCAGTGAACGGTCGGCAGGGGGCAGGTACGAGCAGTACTTC. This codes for CASSERSAGGRYEQYF.

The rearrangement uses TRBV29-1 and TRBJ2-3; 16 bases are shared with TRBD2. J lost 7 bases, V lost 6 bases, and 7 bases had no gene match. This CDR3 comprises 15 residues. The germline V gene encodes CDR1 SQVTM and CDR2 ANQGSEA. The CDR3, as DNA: TGCAGCGTCCCCGGGACTAGCGGGGGGGACCATACGCAGTATTTT. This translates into CSVPGTSGGDHTQYF.

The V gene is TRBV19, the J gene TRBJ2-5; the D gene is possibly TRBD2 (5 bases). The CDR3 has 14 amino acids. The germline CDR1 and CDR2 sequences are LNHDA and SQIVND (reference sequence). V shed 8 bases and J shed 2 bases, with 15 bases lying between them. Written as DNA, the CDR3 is TGTGCCAGTGGCCCGGGAAAAGCACAAGAGACCCAGTACTTC. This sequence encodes CASGPGKAQETQYF.

This chain's CDR3 is CSVRGFDRGLTEAFF. The CDR3 DNA sequence: TGCAGCGTTCGCGGTTTCGACAGGGGGCTTACTGAAGCTTTCTTT. The chain uses TRBV29-1 and TRBJ1-1; 10 bases agree with TRBD1. The CDR3 length is 15 residues. The germline V gene encodes CDR1 SQVTM and CDR2 ANQGSEA. Trimming took 5 bases from V and 5 from J; bases not matched to a gene: 11.

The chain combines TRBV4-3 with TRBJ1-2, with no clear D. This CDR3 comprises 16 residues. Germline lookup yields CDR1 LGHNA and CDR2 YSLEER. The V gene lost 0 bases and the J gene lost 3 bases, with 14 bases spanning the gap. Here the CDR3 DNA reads TGCGCCAGCAGCCAAGAGGCCACCTGGGGTGACTATGGCTACACCTTC. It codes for CASSQEATWGDYGYTF.

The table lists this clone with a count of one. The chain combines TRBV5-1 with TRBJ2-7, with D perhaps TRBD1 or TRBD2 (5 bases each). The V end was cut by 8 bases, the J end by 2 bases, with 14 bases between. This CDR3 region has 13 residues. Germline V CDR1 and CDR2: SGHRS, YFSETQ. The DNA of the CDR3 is TGCGCCAGGTTCCGGGACGGTACCTACGAGCAGTACTTC. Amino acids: CARFRDGTYEQYF.